This TCR beta chain was recovered during a study of T cells in Graves' hyperthyroidism and ophthalmopathy. Germline V gene sequence: CDR1 MGHDK, CDR2 SYGVNS. Between the trimmed V and J ends, which lost 8 bases and 0 bases, there was a span of 14 bases. This CDR3 spans 15 amino acids. RNA transcripts provided the source from which TCR beta CDR3 regions were amplified. First-round RT-PCR targeting the TCR CDR3 was performed with the HTBI primer set. TCRdb reprocessed the multiplex PCR reads via MiXCR and lists one record per CDR3 protein. The table lists almost 600,000 distinct CDR3 sequences, roughly 46% of them singletons.

Sequencing input: peripheral blood or thyroid tissue (not recorded which). The V gene is TRBV25-1, the J gene TRBJ2-1; D may be TRBD2 (5 bases). The clonotype was recovered from a woman aged 18-29 years with Graves' hyperthyroidism. CDR3 protein: CASVEEVGSYNEQFF. The DNA of the CDR3 is TGTGCCAGCGTTGAGGAGGTAGGCTCCTACAATGAGCAGTTCTTC.